These T cell receptor beta chains were read from a single sample in a study of beta chain features in type 1 diabetes. Libraries were prepared by immunoSEQ multiplex PCR; TCRdb keeps only in-frame clonotypes and omits some of them. The table lists a few hundred thousand clones, 25% to 35% of them singletons. The sample consisted of central memory CD4+ T cells from blood. The source is a man aged 25 to 45 in good health. Each CDR3 is given with its conserved first and last residue. Fields, in order: clone size, D gene, V gene, J gene, CDR3 protein, CDR3 DNA. D genes are given only for firm matches. Only part of the rows carry a size: once, few, many, or a class if the clone is expanded.

.	.	TRBV28	TRBJ2-2	CASSSRVAPNTGELFF	TGTGCCAGCAGTTCCCGGGTAGCGCCGAACACCGGGGAGCTGTTTTTT
many	.	TRBV5-1	TRBJ2-6	CASSPRGQTSPGANVLTF	TGCGCCAGCAGCCCCCGAGGACAGACCAGCCCTGGGGCCAACGTCCTGACTTTC
few	TRBD2	TRBV5-1	TRBJ2-7	CASSPGEGPYEQYF	TGCGCCAGCAGTCCCGGGGAGGGTCCCTACGAGCAGTACTTC
once	TRBD1	TRBV5-4	TRBJ1-1	CASSFPGTGEAFF	TGTGCCAGCAGCTTCCCCGGGACAGGGGAAGCTTTCTTT
.	TRBD1	TRBV19	TRBJ1-6	CASNTGGSYNSPLHF	TGTGCCAGTAATACAGGGGGCTCCTATAATTCACCCCTCCACTTT
many	TRBD1	TRBV7-2	TRBJ1-4	CASSPDRANEKLFF	TGTGCCAGCAGCCCGGACAGGGCTAATGAAAAACTGTTTTTT
.	.	TRBV4-3	TRBJ2-1	CASSQDGSVSYNEQFF	TGCGCCAGCAGCCAAGATGGGAGTGTGTCCTACAATGAGCAGTTCTTC
many	.	TRBV7-2	TRBJ2-5	CASNPGPAGTQYF	TGTGCCAGCAACCCAGGGCCCGCCGGGACCCAGTACTTC
few	.	TRBV20-1	TRBJ1-4	CSAEGGQKLFF	TGCAGTGCTGAGGGTGGGCAGAAACTGTTTTTT
few	TRBD1	TRBV14	TRBJ2-4	CASSPGDRGRENIQYF	TGTGCCAGCAGCCCCGGGGACAGGGGGCGCGAAAACATTCAGTACTTC
few	.	TRBV12-5	TRBJ2-7	CASGQRFSSYEQYF	TGTGCTAGTGGTCAGCGGTTCAGCTCCTACGAGCAGTACTTC
.	.	TRBV7-9	TRBJ1-1	CASSLVTEAFF	TGTGCCAGCAGCTTAGTGACTGAAGCTTTCTTT
.	.	TRBV19	TRBJ1-6	CASAGSSSSPLHF	TGTGCCAGTGCCGGGAGTTCTAGCTCACCCCTCCACTTT
.	TRBD2	TRBV7-9	TRBJ2-5	CASSSPGGRAETQYF	TGTGCCAGCAGCTCCCCAGGAGGGAGGGCGGAGACCCAGTACTTC
.	TRBD1	TRBV30	TRBJ1-2	CAWSRDSFYGYTF	TGTGCCTGGAGCCGGGACAGCTTCTATGGCTACACCTTC
few	.	TRBV5-1	TRBJ2-7	CASSLPGHGNEQYF	TGCGCCAGCAGCCTTCCGGGACATGGGAACGAGCAGTACTTC
.	.	TRBV5-4	TRBJ2-5	CASSPSTGGGETQYF	TGTGCCAGCAGCCCTAGTACCGGGGGAGGAGAGACCCAGTACTTC
few	.	TRBV27	TRBJ2-7	CASSLSGSYEQYF	TGTGCCAGCAGTTTATCAGGCTCCTACGAGCAGTACTTC
.	.	TRBV7-9	TRBJ1-2	CASSLATGHGYTF	TGTGCCAGCAGCTTAGCTACAGGGCATGGCTACACCTTC
.	.	TRBV27	TRBJ1-2	CASKVGRNYGYTF	TGTGCCAGCAAGGTCGGACGGAACTATGGCTACACCTTC
few	.	TRBV7-2	TRBJ1-1	CASSLAYRNTEAFF	TGTGCCAGCAGCTTAGCGTACAGAAACACTGAAGCTTTCTTT
.	.	TRBV10-3	TRBJ1-6	CAISESEKLPLHF	TGTGCCATCAGTGAGTCAGAGAAGCTACCCCTCCACTTT
.	.	TRBV7-2	TRBJ2-5	CASSLGPSEGTQYF	TGTGCCAGCAGCCTCGGCCCTTCCGAGGGGACCCAGTACTTC
.	TRBD1	TRBV18	TRBJ1-5	CASSPGQGNGQPQHF	TGTGCCAGCTCACCTGGACAGGGGAACGGTCAGCCCCAGCATTTT
once	.	TRBV4-1	TRBJ1-1	CASSQARWAGAAEAFF	TGCGCCAGCAGCCAAGCCCGATGGGCAGGGGCGGCTGAAGCTTTCTTT
few	TRBD2	TRBV28	TRBJ2-1	CASSSFRLAGVGEQFF	TGTGCCAGCAGTTCATTTAGACTAGCGGGAGTGGGGGAGCAGTTCTTC